Each of the 5 T cell receptor beta chains below was sequenced from the same sample in a study of response to subunit inactivated influenza vaccine (dated by TCRdb to the late 2010s). The library was obtained by RT-PCR. The instrument given in TCRdb is Illumina HiSeq 2500. TCRdb applied fastp at Q25 and MiXCR to the public reads, then kept only in-frame beta chains. All rows with the same CDR3 protein become a single entry with the most common DNA and genes. Counted in this sample were hundreds of thousands of distinct CDR3 sequences; roughly 13% of them appeared once. 10% to 15% of the sample belongs to the ten largest clones. The intended sense of this specimen's time point label: 40 to 45 days after influenza vaccine administration. The sample consisted of PBMCs from blood, taken roughly 46 days after vaccination. These receptor sequences come from a man in his fifties who received an inactivated influenza vaccine. Donor details come from another sample of the same person, matched by shared clones.

The chain links TRBV7-9 to TRBJ1-2; TRBD1 matches 7 bases. V gave up 2 bases and J gave up 7 bases; unmatched junction bases: 7. The CDR3 spans 14 residues. Germline lookup yields CDR1 SEHNR and CDR2 FQNEAQ (reference sequence). The CDR3 DNA is TGTGCCAGCAGCTTATTAAAGGGGGCGGTTGGCTACACCTTC. Translated: CASSLLKGAVGYTF.

This clonotype was seen only a few times. The rearrangement links TRBV5-5 to TRBJ2-7; no reliable D call. CDR3 length: 12 residues. From germline, CDR1 is SGHKS and CDR2 YYEKEE (reference sequence). V gave up 4 bases and J gave up 3 bases, with 8 bases separating them. CDR3 sequence (DNA): TGTGCCAGCAGCACCGACCGCTACGAGCAGTACTTC. Protein product: CASSTDRYEQYF.

This clonotype was picked up a small number of times. This chain links TRBV5-1 with TRBJ2-1, with D perhaps TRBD1 (6 bases). The CDR3 consists of 14 residues. V lost 7 bases, J lost 10 bases, and 21 bases lay in between. Germline V gives CDR1 SGHRS, CDR2 YFSETQ. CDR3 protein: CASDAGDTAREQFF. CDR3 DNA sequence: TGCGCCAGCGACGCAGGGGACACGGCCAGGGAGCAGTTCTTC.

The rearrangement links TRBV20-1 to TRBJ1-2; tentative D call: TRBD1 (6 bases). Germline CDR1 DFQATT, CDR2 SNEGSKA (reference sequence). This CDR3 spans 13 amino acids. V lost 4 bases and J 4 bases, leaving 13 bases between the germline ends. CDR3 sequence (DNA): TGCAGTGCTACCCTACAGGGAGCCTATGGCTACACCTTC. This gives the protein CSATLQGAYGYTF.

This clonotype was observed many times. The chain carries TRBV29-1 and TRBJ2-2; D possibly corresponds to TRBD2 (6 bases). Germline V lookup: CDR1 SQVTM, CDR2 ANQGSEA. The CDR3 consists of 13 residues. Trimming took off 4 bases at V and 0 bases at J, with 6 bases between the two ends. The CDR3 DNA sequence: TGCAGCGTTGCGGGGGCGAACACCGGGGAGCTGTTTTTT. Encoded protein: CSVAGANTGELFF.